Below, 28 T cell receptor beta chains from the same sample are listed, as sequenced in a study of OX40 agonist ivuxolimab in advanced cancers. Sequenced by immunoSEQ multiplex PCR; TCRdb stores in-frame clones only, minus some. Of 65,000 to 90,000 clones in the sample, 75% to 95% were seen once. The source was CD4+ or CD8+ T cells sorted from blood, collected in a trial of the OX40 agonist ivuxolimab. The receptors derive from an adult with an advanced solid tumor such as melanoma, head and neck, liver or kidney cancer.

The chain recombines TRBV28 with TRBJ2-3; D remains unclear. Per the germline V gene, CDR1 is MDHEN and CDR2 is SYDVKM. V shed 2 bases and J shed 0 bases, with 6 bases lying between them. This CDR3 spans 14 amino acids. The CDR3 sequence is CASSLLTSTDTQYF. CDR3 DNA: TGTGCCAGCAGTTTACTCACCAGCACAGATACGCAGTATTTT. The full variable domain, its missing parts supplied by reference TRBV28 and TRBJ2-3, is DVKVTQSSRYLVKRTGEKVFLECVQDMDHENMFWYRQDPGLGLRLIYFSYDVKMKEKGDIPEGYSVSREKKERFSLILESASTNQTSMYLCASSLLTSTDTQYFGPGTRLTVL.

CDR3 protein: CASSPALSSYNEQFF. CDR3 DNA sequence: TGCGCCAGCAGCCCAGCCTTAAGCTCCTACAATGAGCAGTTCTTC. The rearrangement uses TRBV4-3 and TRBJ2-1; no clear D. In germline, CDR1 is LGHNA, CDR2 YSLEER. The V end was cut by 4 bases, the J end by 0 bases, with 10 bases between. The CDR3 consists of 15 residues.

The chain carries TRBV19 and TRBJ1-2, with D hard to call. Germline V gene lookup returns CDR1 LNHDA and CDR2 SQIVND (reference sequence). The length of the CDR3 is 14 residues. Deletions cut 3 bases from V and 2 bases from J, with 10 bases between. The CDR3 sequence is CASSILTTNYGYTF. For the CDR3, the DNA is TGTGCCAGTAGTATCCTGACAACCAACTATGGCTACACCTTC.

This clone was recorded a few times. The chain couples TRBV4-3 to TRBJ1-5, with D uncertain. Germline values: CDR1 LGHNA, CDR2 YSLEER. CDR3 size: 14 residues. The V end was cut by 1 base, the J end by 6 bases, with 10 bases between. The CDR3 loop reads CASSQGVRSQPQHF. The CDR3 DNA follows: TGCGCCAGCAGCCAAGGGGTCAGATCTCAGCCCCAGCATTTT.

The chain uses TRBV5-5 and TRBJ1-3; D is undetermined. The germline CDR1 and CDR2 sequences are SGHKS and YYEKEE (reference sequence). Trimming stripped 3 bases from V and 8 bases from J, with 18 bases between. This CDR3 is 15 amino acids long. This CDR3 is CASSWGSALGDTIYF. The CDR3 region has the DNA TGTGCCAGCAGCTGGGGTTCGGCGCTTGGGGACACCATATATTTT.

This sequence joins TRBV25-1 and TRBJ2-1; the match to TRBD2 covers 8 bases. Germline-derived CDR1 and CDR2 are MGHDK and SYGVNS. Trimming at V came to 7 bases and at J to 8 bases, leaving 13 bases not matched to a gene. The CDR3 is made up of 15 amino acids. The chain's CDR3 is CASTSSGRLLDEQFF. DNA of the CDR3: TGTGCCAGCACCTCCAGCGGGAGATTATTGGATGAGCAGTTCTTC.

Only one count was recorded for this clone. The chain has TRBV4-3 and TRBJ1-1; D might be TRBD1 (5 bases). Germline V gives CDR1 LGHNA, CDR2 YSLEER. The CDR3 contains 14 residues. V was trimmed by 1 base and J by 8 bases, leaving 14 bases between them. The CDR3 DNA reads as TGCGCCAGCAGCCAAGGGGGTAACCCAGGGGAAGCTTTCTTT. The encoded protein is CASSQGGNPGEAFF.

The V call is TRBV11-3, the J call TRBJ2-3; tentative D call: TRBD1 (6 bases). This CDR3 is built from 19 residues. From germline, CDR1 is SGHNT and CDR2 YENEEA. Trimming took off 1 base at V and 0 bases at J, with 20 bases between the two ends. In nucleotides, the CDR3 is TGTGCCAGCAGCTTAGGTTATCACAGGGAACTCGACAGCACAGATACGCAGTATTTT. Translating it yields CASSLGYHRELDSTDTQYF.

The chain carries TRBV7-2 and TRBJ2-3; D might be TRBD2 (7 bases). The germline V gene encodes CDR1 SGHTA and CDR2 FQGNSA. Trimming left V 3 bases short and J 2 bases short, with 12 bases between. The CDR3 length is 15 residues. The CDR3 loop reads CASSFRGAPTDTQYF. CDR3 sequence (DNA): TGTGCCAGCAGCTTTCGGGGGGCTCCCACAGATACGCAGTATTTT.

The V gene is TRBV5-4, the J gene TRBJ1-6; 9 bases fit TRBD1. This CDR3 is built from 17 residues. Germline-derived CDR1 and CDR2 are SGHNT and YYREEE (reference sequence). Losses at the gene ends were 3 bases for V and 3 bases for J; bases not matched to a gene: 7. CDR3 protein: CASSSGQGSVYNSPLHF. DNA for the CDR3: TGTGCCAGCAGCTCGGGACAGGGAAGTGTCTATAATTCACCCCTCCACTTT.

The chain carries TRBV9 and TRBJ2-1; 8 bases are shared with TRBD2. Trimming at V came to 2 bases and at J to 6 bases, leaving 7 bases not matched to a gene. This CDR3 region has 15 residues. Germline CDR1 SGDLS, CDR2 YYNGEE. As DNA, the CDR3 is TGTGCCAGCAGCGTCGGGGGGGCCACCTCCAATGAGCAGTTCTTC. Translating gives CASSVGGATSNEQFF.

The V and J genes are TRBV4-3 and TRBJ2-1; D possibly corresponds to TRBD1 (7 bases). The CDR3 has 14 amino acids. Per germline, CDR1 LGHNA and CDR2 YSLEER. V gave up 3 bases and J gave up 9 bases, with 15 bases separating them. The DNA of the CDR3 is TGCGCCAGCAGCCAGGACAGGCTCGGGGGTGAGCAGTTCTTC. The encoded protein is CASSQDRLGGEQFF.

This chain uses TRBV7-9 with TRBJ2-1; D is unresolved. In germline, CDR1 is SEHNR, CDR2 FQNEAQ (reference sequence). This CDR3 has 15 residues. Trimming cost V 3 bases and J 5 bases, with 14 bases left between them. The CDR3 region is CASSFALGKDNEQFF. CDR3 in DNA: TGTGCCAGCAGCTTCGCATTGGGGAAAGACAATGAGCAGTTCTTC.

The sample holds a few counts of this clone. Other DNA sequences from this sample encode an identical CDR3 as well. The gene calls are TRBV28 and TRBJ1-1, with 7 bases lining up with TRBD1. Germline CDR1 MDHEN, CDR2 SYDVKM. This CDR3 contains 12 residues. The V segment lost 5 bases and the J segment 3 bases; nucleotides outside the gene matches: 0. In DNA, the CDR3 is TGTGCCAGCAGTACAGGGGACACTGAAGCTTTCTTT. Amino acid sequence: CASSTGDTEAFF.

Written as DNA, the CDR3 is TGTGCCTGGAGTGCCCGGGCACCTGCCCATGGCAGCAATCAGCCCCAGCATTTT. Its protein is CAWSARAPAHGSNQPQHF. This sequence joins TRBV30 and TRBJ1-5, with D unresolved. The CDR3 is made up of 18 amino acids. V was shortened by 1 base and J by 1 base, with 20 bases between the two germline ends. The germline CDR1 and CDR2 sequences are GTSNPN and SVGIG (reference sequence).

The CDR3 here is CAINSRSSYNEQFF. CDR3 DNA: TGTGCCATCAACTCCAGGAGCTCCTACAATGAGCAGTTCTTC. The chain employs TRBV10-3 and TRBJ2-1; D gene uncertain. The CDR3 covers 14 residues. Trimming removed 7 bases from V and 0 bases from J, with 10 bases in between. The germline V gene encodes CDR1 ENHRY and CDR2 SYGVKD.

V and J are TRBV5-5 and TRBJ1-5; D gene unclear. Germline V gene lookup returns CDR1 SGHKS and CDR2 YYEKEE (reference sequence). The germline V and J ends were trimmed by 2 bases and 6 bases, with 9 bases remaining between them. The CDR3 extends over 13 amino acids. CDR3 in amino acids: CASSFWLAQPQHF. The CDR3 DNA is TGTGCCAGCAGCTTTTGGTTGGCTCAGCCCCAGCATTTT.

The chain employs TRBV28 and TRBJ1-5; D might be TRBD1 (5 bases). Germline loops: CDR1 MDHEN, CDR2 SYDVKM. V lost 5 bases and J lost 0, with 11 bases in between. The CDR3 totals 15 residues. CDR3 amino acids: CASSPDSYSNQPQHF. As DNA, the CDR3 is TGTGCCAGCAGTCCAGACAGTTATAGCAATCAGCCCCAGCATTTT.

The chain uses TRBV2 and TRBJ1-2, with TRBD1 matching 7 bases. The CDR3 consists of 17 residues. V shed 6 bases, J shed 4 bases, and the junction held 17 bases outside the gene matches. Germline CDR1 and CDR2: SNHLY and FYNNEI. The CDR3 region is CASSGWTGIPTLYGYTF. For the CDR3, the DNA is TGTGCCAGCAGCGGCTGGACAGGCATCCCTACGCTCTATGGCTACACCTTC.

The chain employs TRBV28 and TRBJ2-7, with 10 bases that match TRBD2. The CDR3 has 17 amino acids. CDR1 and CDR2 (germline): MDHEN, SYDVKM. Unmatched junction bases numbered 19, after V lost 6 bases and J lost 8 bases. The CDR3 loop reads CASSKSPLSGGPVKQYF. CDR3 coding DNA: TGTGCCAGCAGCAAGAGCCCCCTTAGCGGGGGGCCAGTAAAGCAGTACTTC.

This chain links TRBV4-2 with TRBJ2-7; D not certain. Germline V gives CDR1 LGHNA, CDR2 YNFKEQ. The CDR3 length is 12 residues. V was clipped by 4 bases and J by 6 bases, with 10 bases between them. The CDR3 sequence is CASSPYSGEQYF. The CDR3 nucleotides read TGTGCCAGCAGCCCCTACTCGGGCGAGCAGTACTTC.

The count of this clone is one. The V call is TRBV15, the J call TRBJ1-5; D is unclear. CDR1 and CDR2 from the germline V gene are LNHNV and YYDKDF (reference sequence). CDR3 length equals 12 residues. V was trimmed by 4 bases and J by 3 bases, leaving 4 bases between them. The CDR3 DNA reads as TGTGCCACCAGCAACCTCAATCAGCCCCAGCATTTT. It encodes CATSNLNQPQHF.

As for this clone: Other DNA sequences of this sample code for an identical CDR3. This sequence joins TRBV14 and TRBJ2-1; 12 nucleotides match TRBD2. The germline CDR1 and CDR2 sequences are SGHDN and FVKESK. This CDR3 region has 15 residues. V shed 1 base, J shed 7 bases, and the junction held 2 bases outside the gene matches. The CDR3 loop reads CASSQASGRGNEQFF. Here the CDR3 DNA reads TGTGCCAGCAGCCAAGCTAGCGGGAGGGGGAATGAGCAGTTCTTC.

CDR3 loop: CASSGGYEQYF. The CDR3 bases are TGTGCCAGCAGTGGGGGCTACGAGCAGTACTTC. J is TRBJ2-7 and V is TRBV6-5; the D gene could be TRBD1 or TRBD2 (5 bases each). CDR1 is MNHEY, CDR2 SVGAGI, per germline. CDR3 size: 11 residues. The V end was cut by 5 bases, the J end by 3 bases, with 5 bases between.

This clone showed up just once. DNA of the CDR3: TGCAGTGCTAGACAAGAGGAGACCCAGTACTTC. Translation: CSARQEETQYF. V is TRBV20-1 and J is TRBJ2-5; D is uncertain. Germline V gene sequence: CDR1 DFQATT, CDR2 SNEGSKA (reference sequence). This CDR3 is built from 11 residues. Trimming left V 2 bases short and J 5 bases short, with 6 bases between.

This chain joins TRBV2 and TRBJ2-4; maybe TRBD1 (5 bases). The CDR3 has 15 amino acids. Germline V gene lookup returns CDR1 SNHLY and CDR2 FYNNEI. The V end was cut by 1 base, the J end by 1 base, with 8 bases between. CDR3 residues: CASSEGGPAKNIQYF. As DNA, the CDR3 is TGTGCCAGCAGTGAAGGGGGCCCGGCCAAAAACATTCAGTACTTC. The full variable domain, completed using reference TRBV2 and TRBJ2-4, is EPEVTQTPSHQVTQMGQEVILRCVPISNHLYFYWYRQILGQKVEFLVSFYNNEISEKSEIFDDQFSVERPDGSNFTLKIRSTKLEDSAMYFCASSEGGPAKNIQYFGAGTRLSVL.

V gene TRBV19 combines with J gene TRBJ2-3; D call uncertain. There are 17 residues in the CDR3. V lost 7 bases, J lost 2 bases, and 22 bases lay in between. CDR1 and CDR2 (germline): LNHDA, SQIVND (reference sequence). The CDR3 DNA follows: TGTGCCAGTACCCCTGGTCCACCGGCAGGAGACACAGATACGCAGTATTTT. This encodes CASTPGPPAGDTDTQYF.

V gene TRBV9 combines with J gene TRBJ2-4; 8 nucleotides agree with TRBD2. This CDR3 has 14 amino acids. Germline trimming cut 2 bases from V and 3 bases from J; bases unmatched to any gene: 1. Germline-derived CDR1 and CDR2 are SGDLS and YYNGEE. Here the CDR3 DNA reads TGTGCCAGCAGCGTCCGGGGGGGCAAAAACATTCAGTACTTC. Translated, it gives CASSVRGGKNIQYF.